These 23 T cell receptor beta chains came from one sample sequenced in a study of OX40 agonist ivuxolimab in advanced cancers. The library was prepared using the immunoSEQ multiplex PCR assay. In TCRdb, the immuneACCESS table is reduced to in-frame sequences with V and J assigned. These tables do not hold every clone; where another copy was compared, an unresolved V gene accounts for under half, and the others remain unexplained. This sample is represented by tens of thousands of clones; roughly 80% of them were singletons. The top ten hold 50% to 60% of the sample. This specimen was CD4+ or CD8+ T cells sorted from blood, taken in a trial of the OX40 agonist ivuxolimab. The receptors here all came from an adult with an advanced solid tumor such as melanoma, head and neck, liver or kidney cancer.

This rearrangement joins TRBV6-1 to TRBJ1-3, with D maybe TRBD1 (5 bases). Looked up from germline, CDR1 is MNHNS and CDR2 is SASEGT. With 8 bases removed from V and 0 bases from J, the gap between germline ends came to 11 bases. This CDR3 comprises 14 residues. DNA for the CDR3: TGTGCCAGCTTGGGGCCTAACTCTGGAAACACCATATATTTT. It codes for CASLGPNSGNTIYF.

This clone occurred once. The chain recombines TRBV28 with TRBJ2-1; D unclear. Germline V lookup: CDR1 MDHEN, CDR2 SYDVKM. This CDR3 is built from 13 residues. Trimming removed 3 bases at V and 7 bases at J, with 10 bases between. The DNA of the CDR3 is TGTGCCAGCAGTTTGATACCTGAGAATGAGCAGTTCTTC. Protein product: CASSLIPENEQFF.

The rearrangement joins TRBV9 to TRBJ2-3; possible D gene TRBD2, 5 bases. CDR3 size: 15 residues. Trimming removed 0 bases from V and 6 bases from J, with 14 bases in between. Looked up from germline, CDR1 is SGDLS and CDR2 is YYNGEE. The CDR3 sequence is CASSVAGIPRDTQYF. In nucleotides, the CDR3 is TGTGCCAGCAGCGTAGCCGGGATCCCTCGCGATACGCAGTATTTT.

The gene calls are TRBV10-1 and TRBJ2-3; D might be TRBD1 (5 bases). In germline, CDR1 is WNHNN, CDR2 SYGVQD (reference sequence). V lost 8 bases to trimming and J lost 4 bases, with 16 bases between them. CDR3 length: 14 residues. DNA of the CDR3: TGCGCCAGCTCGGACCTAGGGGCCCCAGATACGCAGTATTTT. This gives the protein CASSDLGAPDTQYF.

V and J are TRBV28 and TRBJ1-5; D not resolved. V was cut by 5 bases and J by 6 bases, with 17 bases left in between. This CDR3 spans 15 amino acids. CDR1 is MDHEN and CDR2 is SYDVKM in the germline V gene. The CDR3: CASSPWQQLGQPQHF. The CDR3 DNA is TGTGCCAGCAGTCCGTGGCAACAGCTCGGTCAGCCCCAGCATTTT.

Details on this clone: The sample contains more than one DNA sequence encoding this CDR3. The J gene is TRBJ1-5, the V gene TRBV28; no reliable D call. Trimming took off 2 bases at V and 4 bases at J, with 0 bases between the two ends. Germline lookup yields CDR1 MDHEN and CDR2 SYDVKM. CDR3 length equals 11 residues. This CDR3 reads CASSLNQPQHF. The CDR3 DNA follows: TGTGCCAGCAGTTTAAATCAGCCCCAGCATTTT.

The V gene is TRBV27, the J gene TRBJ2-7; D ambiguous. The CDR3 has 13 residues. V was trimmed by 3 bases and J by 0 bases, leaving 6 bases between them. The germline CDR1 and CDR2 sequences are MNHEY and SMNVEV (reference sequence). The CDR3 DNA sequence: TGTGCCAGCAGTTTTGGCACCTCCTACGAGCAGTACTTC. It translates to CASSFGTSYEQYF.

The rearrangement links TRBV11-2 to TRBJ2-5; D is tentatively TRBD1 or TRBD2 (5 bases each). Trimming stripped 1 base from V and 2 bases from J, with 11 bases between. The CDR3 is made up of 15 amino acids. CDR1 and CDR2 from the germline V gene are SGHAT and FQNNGV. CDR3 nucleotide sequence: TGTGCCAGCAGCTTAGGGGGGTCAGGTCAAGAGACCCAGTACTTC. Residues: CASSLGGSGQETQYF.

The chain recombines TRBV15 with TRBJ1-1; no clear D. Germline values: CDR1 LNHNV, CDR2 YYDKDF (reference sequence). This CDR3 has 15 amino acids. Trimming removed 0 bases at V and 0 bases at J, with 8 bases between. CDR3 coding DNA: TGTGCCACCAGCAGAGATGTCGGCCTGAACACTGAAGCTTTCTTT. Its protein product is CATSRDVGLNTEAFF.

The chain is built from TRBV18 and TRBJ2-2, with D perhaps assigned TRBD1 or TRBD2 (5 bases each). The germline V gene has CDR1 KGHSH and CDR2 LQKENI. The CDR3 runs 15 residues. The V end lost 2 bases, the J end lost 8 bases, and 15 bases lay between the germline ends. Here the CDR3 reads CASSPGDGGYGELFF. CDR3 nucleotides: TGTGCCAGCTCACCAGGGGACGGAGGATATGGGGAGCTGTTTTTT.

The rearrangement links TRBV5-5 to TRBJ2-2, with D hard to call. V dropped 2 bases and J dropped 0 bases, with 8 bases sitting between them. This CDR3 region has 15 residues. Per germline, CDR1 SGHKS and CDR2 YYEKEE (reference sequence). The CDR3 region is CASSFISPNTGELFF. The CDR3 bases are TGTGCCAGCAGCTTTATCTCACCGAACACCGGGGAGCTGTTTTTT.

This clone has only one observation. The chain couples TRBV6-1 to TRBJ2-7; TRBD1 aligns across 7 bases. This CDR3 has 14 residues. Germline CDR1 MNHNS, CDR2 SASEGT. V dropped 4 bases and J dropped 4; count of bases not matched to a gene: 7. CDR3 DNA sequence: TGTGCCAGCAGTGTTGGACAGGTCGAATACGAGCAGTACTTC. It translates to CASSVGQVEYEQYF.

A remark on this clone: An end of the junction differs from the germline gene, which may be a read error. The gene calls are TRBV7-7 and TRBJ2-7; 7 bases match TRBD1. The germline V gene has CDR1 SSHAT and CDR2 FNYEAQ (reference sequence). The length of the CDR3 is 13 residues. The CDR3: CASSSGTEYEQYF. CDR3 in DNA: TGTGCTAGCAGCTCCGGGACAGAATACGAGCAGTACTTC.

The chain carries TRBV6-1 and TRBJ2-5; TRBD2 matches 10 bases. J was trimmed by 0 bases and V by 4 bases; bases with no gene match: 8. The CDR3 contains 17 residues. Per the germline V gene, CDR1 is MNHNS and CDR2 is SASEGT. The CDR3 here is CASSVGLAGENQETQYF. Here the CDR3 DNA reads TGTGCCAGCAGTGTTGGGCTAGCGGGGGAGAACCAAGAGACCCAGTACTTC.

The rearrangement links TRBV5-4 to TRBJ2-4; 7 nucleotides agree with TRBD2. The CDR3 length is 13 residues. CDR1 and CDR2 (germline): SGHNT, YYREEE (reference sequence). V lost 1 base and J lost 7; bases outside the gene matches: 2. The CDR3 region has the DNA TGTGCCAGCAGCTTGTGGGGAGGGAACATTCAGTACTTC. It encodes CASSLWGGNIQYF.

The rearrangement uses TRBV29-1 and TRBJ2-7; 8 nucleotides line up with TRBD2. Germline CDR1 is SQVTM and CDR2 is ANQGSEA. The CDR3 is 14 residues long. The V and J ends lost 1 base and 1 base, in that order; junction bases with no gene match: 3. The CDR3 sequence: CSVEGLAGSYEQYF. Here the CDR3 DNA reads TGCAGCGTTGAAGGTTTAGCGGGATCCTACGAGCAGTACTTC.

The V gene is TRBV28, the J gene TRBJ1-4; 7 bases match TRBD1. CDR1 and CDR2 (germline): MDHEN, SYDVKM. Trimming removed 6 bases from V and 2 bases from J; junction bases left unmatched: 9. The CDR3 totals 16 residues. The CDR3 DNA reads TGTGCCAGCAGCTTCTTCAGGGGGGGGACTAATGAAAAACTGTTTTTT. As protein: CASSFFRGGTNEKLFF.

The chain recombines TRBV5-4 with TRBJ1-1; D gene uncertain. Germline V gene data show CDR1 as SGHNT and CDR2 as YYREEE (reference sequence). The CDR3 has 12 amino acids. V was pared by 0 bases and J by 2 bases, with 2 bases between. The CDR3 loop reads CASSLVNTEAFF. The CDR3 DNA reads TGTGCCAGCAGCTTGGTAAACACTGAAGCTTTCTTT.

The J gene is TRBJ2-2, the V gene TRBV6-5; 8 bases map to TRBD1. Trimming removed 8 bases from V and 5 bases from J; junction bases left unmatched: 7. Germline assignment: CDR1 MNHEY and CDR2 SVGAGI. The CDR3 loop spans 14 amino acids. CDR3 in DNA: TGTGCCAGCGCCGGGACAGGCGGAACCGGGGAGCTGTTTTTT. Its protein is CASAGTGGTGELFF.

The genes are TRBV19 and TRBJ1-4; D is possibly TRBD1 (5 bases). V lost 9 bases and J 2 bases, leaving 10 bases between the germline ends. This CDR3 has 13 residues. Per germline, CDR1 LNHDA and CDR2 SQIVND (reference sequence). The CDR3 spells CASRDFTNEKLFF. Here the CDR3 DNA reads TGTGCCAGCCGGGACTTCACTAATGAAAAACTGTTTTTT.

Points on this clone: Its ends do not fully match the called genes, so a read error is possible. V usage is TRBV7-2 and J usage is TRBJ2-2; 10 bases are a match to TRBD2. The CDR3 is made up of 16 amino acids. Germline CDR1 and CDR2: SGHTA and FQGNSA. This CDR3 is CASSLAGDPLTGELFF. The CDR3 coding sequence is TGTGCCAGCAGCCTAGCGGGGGACCCCCTCACCGGGGAGCTGTTTTTT.

The V call is TRBV25-1, the J call TRBJ2-7; weak D call: TRBD1 (6 bases). Germline V gives CDR1 MGHDK, CDR2 SYGVNS. The germline V and J ends were trimmed by 6 bases and 0 bases, with 9 bases remaining between them. This CDR3 has 13 amino acids. The DNA of the CDR3 is TGTGCCAGCAGCCAGGGGAACTCCTACGAGCAGTACTTC. Its protein product is CASSQGNSYEQYF.

The gene calls are TRBV11-2 and TRBJ1-1; D gene unclear. With 4 bases removed from V and 7 bases from J, the gap between germline ends came to 4 bases. CDR3 length: 10 amino acids. Germline-derived CDR1 and CDR2 are SGHAT and FQNNGV. The CDR3 protein is CASSSLEAFF. CDR3 coding DNA: TGTGCCAGCAGCTCACTTGAAGCTTTCTTT.